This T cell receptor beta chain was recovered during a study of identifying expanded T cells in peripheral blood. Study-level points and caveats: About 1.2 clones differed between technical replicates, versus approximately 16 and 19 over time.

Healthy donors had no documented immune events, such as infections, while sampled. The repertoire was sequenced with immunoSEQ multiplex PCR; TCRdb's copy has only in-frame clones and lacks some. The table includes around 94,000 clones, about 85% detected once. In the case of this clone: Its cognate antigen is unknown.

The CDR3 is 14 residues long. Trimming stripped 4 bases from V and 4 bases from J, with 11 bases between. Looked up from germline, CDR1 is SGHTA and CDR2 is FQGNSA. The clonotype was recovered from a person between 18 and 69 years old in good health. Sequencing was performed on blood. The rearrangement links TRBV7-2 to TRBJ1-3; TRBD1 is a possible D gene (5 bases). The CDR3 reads CASSWGGTGNTIYF. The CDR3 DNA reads TGTGCCAGCAGCTGGGGGGGGACCGGAAACACCATATATTTT.